Listed below are T cell receptor beta chains from one sample, sequenced in a study of blood T cell repertoires in COVID-19. Repertoires were generated with immunoSEQ multiplex PCR, while TCRdb's copy carries only in-frame clones and drops some. The sample consists of about 290,000 clones, 89% of them appearing once. Material for sequencing was peripheral blood. The receptors shown here come from a woman aged 25-40 years with COVID-19, enrolled during active disease. CDR3s include the opening cysteine and the closing phenylalanine or tryptophan.

CASSNRDSYNSPLHF,TRBV7-6,TRBJ1-6
CSARGQNGYTF,TRBV29-1,TRBJ1-2
CASSRGAEAFF,TRBV19,TRBJ1-1
CASSESVAAVPF,TRBV10-2,TRBJ1-1
CASRTGGSSNQPQHF,TRBV10-2,TRBJ1-5
CASSQVHSGGALQETQYF,TRBV4-1,TRBJ2-5
CASSQLSTTGSDQPQHF,TRBV4-1,TRBJ1-5
CASSQGGEAQYF,TRBV4-1,TRBJ2-3
CASSLNSGEQYF,TRBV5-4,TRBJ2-7
CASSGTGKGYEQYF,TRBV2,TRBJ2-7
CASSGGGASYEQYF,TRBV19,TRBJ2-7
CASSIPGGAATEAFF,TRBV19,TRBJ1-1
CASSQEWGTSGFTDTQYF,TRBV4-1,TRBJ2-3
CASSDRAGYTDTQYF,TRBV10-2,TRBJ2-3
CASSPQGEPTALPAFF,TRBV18,TRBJ1-1
CASSLEVLAGSYNEQFF,TRBV11-2,TRBJ2-1